This TCR beta chain stems from a study of blood T cell repertoires in COVID-19. About the study: Acute and convalescent COVID-19 samples came from the United States, Italy and Spain. T cells, B-cell-depleted T cells, or PBMCs supplied cDNA or gDNA.

In the authors' methods: Counts of nucleated cells, estimated from reference gene primer amplification, were obtained. Some clones are missing from TCRdb's copy, which holds only in-frame ones; the method was immunoSEQ multiplex PCR. D and trimming come from the DNA, and the V and J calls and clone size come from that table. Here the sample spans some 70,000 clones, 87% being singletons. This clone came up once. This CDR3 comprises 14 residues. J lost 4 bases, V lost 9 bases, and 10 bases had no gene match. Germline V CDR1 and CDR2: MNHNY, SVGAGI (reference sequence). The sequenced sample consisted of peripheral blood. The V gene is TRBV6-6, the J gene TRBJ1-2; 8 positions match TRBD1. This TCR was recovered from a woman between 50 and 59 years old with COVID-19, enrolled during active disease. DNA for the CDR3: TGTGCCAGTTTACCCAGGGGGCTGGGCTATGGCTACACCTTC. Its protein product is CASLPRGLGYGYTF.